The 10 T cell receptor beta chains below come from one sample, sequenced in a study of regulatory T cells in long-lasting Graves disease. Arm-PCR of CDR3 regions and iRepertoire HTBI primers were used to build TCR beta libraries. TCRdb re-called the multiplex PCR reads with MiXCR, one entry per CDR3 protein. The sample consists of fewer than 450,000 distinct CDR3 sequences, approximately 15% of them appearing once. Indicated time point: newly diagnosed GD, antithyroid drugs for less than 3 months. PBMC RNA was the source of the TCR library. This sample also appeared in a second study, on T cells in Graves' hyperthyroidism and ophthalmopathy.

The sample consisted of peripheral blood mononuclear cells (PBMCs), taken at new diagnosis, from a patient treated with antithyroid drugs. The receptors were sampled from a woman aged 40 to 50 with Graves disease.

Ten or more counts support this clonotype. The chain links TRBV9 to TRBJ2-3, with TRBD2 identical over 7 bases. J gave up 6 bases and V 0 bases, and 7 bases lay outside the gene matches. CDR1 and CDR2 from the germline V gene are SGDLS and YYNGEE. The length of the CDR3 is 15 residues. The DNA of the CDR3 is TGTGCCAGCAGCGTAGCACCCAAGGGAGGGGATACGCAGTATTTT. Translating gives CASSVAPKGGDTQYF.

The V gene is TRBV6-2 or TRBV6-3, the J gene TRBJ2-1; tentative D call: TRBD2 (5 bases). CDR1 is MNHEY and CDR2 is SVGEGT in the germline V gene. This CDR3 is built from 15 residues. Between the trimmed V and J ends, which lost 6 bases and 6 bases, there was a span of 18 bases. For the CDR3, the DNA is TGTGCCAGCAGGCTAGCCCTTGAGGCAACCAATGAGCAGTTCTTC. Its translation: CASRLALEATNEQFF.

This clonotype showed up many times. The chain uses TRBV3-1 and TRBJ2-1; D call uncertain. The germline CDR1 and CDR2 sequences are LGHDT and YNNKEL (reference sequence). V was trimmed by 4 bases and J by 11 bases, leaving 9 bases between them. The length of the CDR3 is 11 residues. The CDR3 DNA reads TGTGCCAGCAGCCGCGGAATCAAGCAGTTCTTC. Residues: CASSRGIKQFF.

This clonotype was observed many times. This rearrangement joins TRBV30 to TRBJ1-3; no reliable D call. V was shortened by 0 bases and J by 4 bases, with 4 bases between the two germline ends. The length of the CDR3 is 12 residues. Germline assignment: CDR1 GTSNPN and CDR2 SVGIG (reference sequence). In DNA form, the CDR3 reads TGTGCCTGGAGTGTACTCGGAAACACCATATATTTT. It is translated as CAWSVLGNTIYF.

There are many counts of this clonotype. The chain couples TRBV19 to TRBJ2-7; 11 nucleotides align to TRBD1. There are 16 residues in the CDR3. CDR1 and CDR2 (germline): LNHDA, SQIVND (reference sequence). The ends lost 5 bases at V and 4 bases at J; junction bases unmatched: 10. The CDR3 loop is CASSFGGQGASYEQYF. As DNA, the CDR3 is TGTGCCAGTAGTTTCGGAGGACAGGGGGCATCGTACGAGCAGTACTTC.

This clonotype was seen many times. V gene TRBV12-3 or TRBV12-4 combines with J gene TRBJ2-3, with no clear D. The CDR3 consists of 14 residues. V dropped 6 bases and J dropped 6 bases, with 16 bases sitting between them. Written as DNA, the CDR3 is TGTGCCAGCAGCCCCCCAAGAGTTGAGGATACGCAGTATTTT. This gives the protein CASSPPRVEDTQYF.

The genes are TRBV27 and TRBJ2-1; TRBD2 matches 8 bases. The assigned J gene may be wrong: the sequence end matches TRBJ2-5 better. Germline loops: CDR1 MNHEY, CDR2 SMNVEV (reference sequence). The CDR3 loop spans 17 amino acids. CDR3 coding DNA: TGTGCCAGCAGTGCCGCCGGGGGGGTGGAGGGCCAAGAGACCCAGTACTTC. This sequence encodes CASSAAGGVEGQETQYF.

In its sample, this clonotype was seen many times. The gene calls are TRBV6-1 and TRBJ1-1, with TRBD1 matching 10 bases. The CDR3 sequence is 15 residues long. The V gene end was trimmed by 6 bases and the J gene end by 5 bases; junction bases not matched to a gene: 9. CDR1 is MNHNS, CDR2 SASEGT, per germline. CDR3 region: CASSDPGQGRTEAFF. DNA of the CDR3: TGTGCCAGCAGCGACCCGGGACAGGGGAGGACTGAAGCTTTCTTT.

This rearrangement joins TRBV2 to TRBJ2-1, with 12 nucleotides matching TRBD2. V lost 7 bases, J lost 5 bases, and 3 bases stayed unmatched. Germline assignment: CDR1 SNHLY and CDR2 FYNNEI. The CDR3 sequence is 14 residues long. The CDR3 sequence: CASNGLAGHNEQFF. Here the CDR3 DNA reads TGTGCCAGCAATGGACTAGCGGGGCACAATGAGCAGTTCTTC.

This clonotype has ten or more counts. The gene calls are TRBV6-2 or TRBV6-3 and TRBJ2-4; D is possibly TRBD1 (6 bases). Germline V gene data show CDR1 as MNHEY and CDR2 as SVGEGT. With 5 bases removed from V and 2 bases from J, the gap between germline ends came to 25 bases. The CDR3 extends over 19 amino acids. Here the CDR3 reads CASSHEGQLSAATKNIQYF. The CDR3 coding sequence is TGTGCCAGCAGTCATGAAGGACAGTTAAGCGCGGCCACCAAAAACATTCAGTACTTC.